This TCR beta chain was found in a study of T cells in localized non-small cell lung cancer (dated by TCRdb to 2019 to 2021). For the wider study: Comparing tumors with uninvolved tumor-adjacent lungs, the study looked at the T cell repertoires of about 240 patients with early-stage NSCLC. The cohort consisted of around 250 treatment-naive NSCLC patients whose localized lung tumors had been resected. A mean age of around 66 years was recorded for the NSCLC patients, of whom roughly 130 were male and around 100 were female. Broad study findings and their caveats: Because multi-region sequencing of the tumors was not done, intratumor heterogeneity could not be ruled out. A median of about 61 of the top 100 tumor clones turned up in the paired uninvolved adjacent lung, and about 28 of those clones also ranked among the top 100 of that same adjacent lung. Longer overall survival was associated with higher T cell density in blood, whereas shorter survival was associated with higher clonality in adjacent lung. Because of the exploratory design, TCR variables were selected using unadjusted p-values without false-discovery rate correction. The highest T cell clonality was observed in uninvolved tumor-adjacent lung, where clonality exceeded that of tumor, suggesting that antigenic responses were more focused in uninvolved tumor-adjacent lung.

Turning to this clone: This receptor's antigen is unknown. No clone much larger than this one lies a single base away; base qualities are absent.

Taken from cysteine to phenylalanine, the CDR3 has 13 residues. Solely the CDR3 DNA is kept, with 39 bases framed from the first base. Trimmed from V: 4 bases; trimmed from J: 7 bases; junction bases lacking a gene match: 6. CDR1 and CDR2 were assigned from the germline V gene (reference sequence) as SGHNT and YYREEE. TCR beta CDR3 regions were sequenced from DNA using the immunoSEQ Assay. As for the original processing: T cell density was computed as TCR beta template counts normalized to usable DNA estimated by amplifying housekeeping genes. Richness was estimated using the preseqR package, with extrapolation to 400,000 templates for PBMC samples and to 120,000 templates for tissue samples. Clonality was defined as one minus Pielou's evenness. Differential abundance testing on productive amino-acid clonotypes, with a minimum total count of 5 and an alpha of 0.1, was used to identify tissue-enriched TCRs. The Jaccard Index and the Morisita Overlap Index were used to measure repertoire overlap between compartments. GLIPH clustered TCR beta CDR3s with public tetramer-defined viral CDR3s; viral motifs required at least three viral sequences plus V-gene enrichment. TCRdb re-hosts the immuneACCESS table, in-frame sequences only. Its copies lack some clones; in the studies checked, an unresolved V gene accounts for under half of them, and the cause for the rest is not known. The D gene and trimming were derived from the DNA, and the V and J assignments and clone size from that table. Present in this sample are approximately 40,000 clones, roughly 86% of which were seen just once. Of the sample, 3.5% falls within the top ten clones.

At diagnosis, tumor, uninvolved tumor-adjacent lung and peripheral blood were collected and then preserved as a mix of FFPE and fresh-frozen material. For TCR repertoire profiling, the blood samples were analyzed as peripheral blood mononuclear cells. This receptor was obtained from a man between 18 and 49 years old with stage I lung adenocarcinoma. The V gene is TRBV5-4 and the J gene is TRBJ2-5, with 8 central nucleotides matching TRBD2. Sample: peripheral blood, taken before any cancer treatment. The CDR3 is CASSEVAGGTQYF. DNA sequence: TGTGCCAGCAGCGAGGTTGCGGGGGGGACCCAGTACTTC.